Here is one TCR beta chain with its context. The target antigen is unknown. The entry originates in a study of vaccination and CD4 T cells after COVID-19. Study at large: The convalescent group had six males, four females, seven Caucasians, two Asians, one multiracial.

The treatment: approximately nine-day PBMC culture with coronavirus spike peptide pools or control peptides (ViraFEST assay). First, ViraFEST expanded antigen-specific T cells with peptide pools, and next it sequenced the TCRs. Cultured CD4+ T-cell DNA underwent Oncomine TCR Beta short-read sequencing. Using its own MiXCR run on the PCR reads, TCRdb lists one record per CDR3 protein. Here the sample spans some 22,000 distinct CDR3 sequences, less than 80% being singletons. CDR1 is LNHNV, CDR2 YYDKDF, per germline (reference sequence). This CDR3 is 15 amino acids long. The V gene end was trimmed by 1 base and the J gene end by 2 bases; junction bases not matched to a gene: 4.

This specimen consisted of CD4+ T cells from blood, cultured in vitro, obtained before SARS-CoV-2 vaccination. This sequence originates from a human donor who received a COVID-19 vaccine. The chain carries TRBV15 and TRBJ2-5; 7 nucleotides align to TRBD2. The CDR3 sequence: CATSRVRGGQETQYF. CDR3 nucleotide sequence: TGTGCCACCAGCAGAGTGCGCGGGGGACAAGAGACCCAGTACTTC.